The clone carrying this TCR beta chain was picked up a small number of times. RNA-based 3' RACE libraries used unique molecular identifiers. Via MiXCR, TCRdb re-called the 3' RACE reads, giving one row per CDR3 protein. The data show about 15,000 distinct CDR3 sequences, with 3% to 3.5% seen just once and approximately 5% held by the top ten. The sample is drawn from a study of HIV-infected children after antiretroviral therapy interruption. Noted treatment: PENTA 11 planned treatment interruption arm or continuous ART arm. CDR3 length: 15 amino acids. V lost 9 bases to trimming and J lost 4 bases; unmatched junction nucleotides: 14. Germline CDR1 and CDR2: SGHTA and FQGNSA.

The rearrangement links TRBV7-2 to TRBJ2-5; 7 positions agree with TRBD2. The material sequenced was CD45RA+ CD4+ T cells from PBMCs, taken from a donor given antiretroviral therapy, either interrupted or continuous. Subset specified: naive CD4+ CD45RA+ CD45RO- T cells. The clonotype was recovered from a child aged 2 to 17 with HIV. Here the CDR3 DNA reads TGTGCCAGTAGTTGGACTAGAGGGGAGGGAGAGACCCAGTACTTC. It is translated as CASSWTRGEGETQYF.